This note documents a single TCR beta chain sequence. This record comes from a study of shared T cell receptors in the human thymus. V shed 0 bases and J 5 bases; nucleotides not matched to a gene: 7. The CDR3 extends over 16 amino acids. In germline, CDR1 is SGHNT, CDR2 YYREEE (reference sequence). Profiled with immunoSEQ multiplex PCR; TCRdb holds only in-frame clones, not every one. The sample shows more than 300,000 clones, 85% to 95% of them seen only once. V and J are TRBV5-4 and TRBJ2-2, with 7 positions matching TRBD2. The sequence was collected from a human donor. The material sequenced was thymocytes. The CDR3 loop is CASSLVGRESTGELFF. CDR3 in DNA: TGTGCCAGCAGCTTGGTTGGGCGGGAGAGTACCGGGGAGCTGTTTTTT.